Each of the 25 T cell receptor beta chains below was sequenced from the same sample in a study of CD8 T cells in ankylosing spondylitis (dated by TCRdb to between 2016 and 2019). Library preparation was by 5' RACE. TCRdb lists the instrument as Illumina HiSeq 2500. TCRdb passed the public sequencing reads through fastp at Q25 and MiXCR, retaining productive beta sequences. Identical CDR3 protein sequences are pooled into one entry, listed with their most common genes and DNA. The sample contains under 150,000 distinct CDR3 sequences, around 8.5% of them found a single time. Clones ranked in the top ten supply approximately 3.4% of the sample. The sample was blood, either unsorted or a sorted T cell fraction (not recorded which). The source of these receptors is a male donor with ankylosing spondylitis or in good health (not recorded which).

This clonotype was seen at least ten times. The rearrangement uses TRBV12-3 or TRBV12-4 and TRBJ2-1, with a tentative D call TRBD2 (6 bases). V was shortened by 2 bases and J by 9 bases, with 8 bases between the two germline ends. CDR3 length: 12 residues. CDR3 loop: CASSLQTSEQFF. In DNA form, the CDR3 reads TGTGCCAGCAGTTTACAGACTAGTGAGCAGTTCTTC.

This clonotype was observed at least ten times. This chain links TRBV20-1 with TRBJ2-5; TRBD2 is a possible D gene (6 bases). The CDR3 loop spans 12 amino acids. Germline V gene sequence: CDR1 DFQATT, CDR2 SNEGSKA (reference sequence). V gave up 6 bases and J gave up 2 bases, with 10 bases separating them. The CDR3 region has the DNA TGCAGTGCGGAGGGTAGTCAAGAGACCCAGTACTTC. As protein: CSAEGSQETQYF.

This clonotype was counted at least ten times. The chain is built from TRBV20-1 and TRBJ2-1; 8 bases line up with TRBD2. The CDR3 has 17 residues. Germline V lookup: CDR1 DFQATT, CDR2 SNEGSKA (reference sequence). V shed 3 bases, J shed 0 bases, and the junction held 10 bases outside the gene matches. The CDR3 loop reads CSASELAGSSSYNEQFF. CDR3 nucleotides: TGCAGTGCTAGCGAGTTAGCGGGATCAAGCTCCTACAATGAGCAGTTCTTC.

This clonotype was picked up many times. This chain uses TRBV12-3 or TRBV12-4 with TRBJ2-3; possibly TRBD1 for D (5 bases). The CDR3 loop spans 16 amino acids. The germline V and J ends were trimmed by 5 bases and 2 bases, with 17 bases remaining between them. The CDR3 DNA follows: TGTGCCAGCAGTGAAACCTGGGGCCCGATCACAGATACGCAGTATTTT. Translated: CASSETWGPITDTQYF.

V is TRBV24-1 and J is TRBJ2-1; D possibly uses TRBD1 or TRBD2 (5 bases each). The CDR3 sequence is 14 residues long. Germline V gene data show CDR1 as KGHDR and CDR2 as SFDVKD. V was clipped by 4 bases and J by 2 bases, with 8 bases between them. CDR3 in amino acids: CATSEGPAYNEQFF. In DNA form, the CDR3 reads TGTGCCACCAGTGAGGGACCGGCCTACAATGAGCAGTTCTTC.

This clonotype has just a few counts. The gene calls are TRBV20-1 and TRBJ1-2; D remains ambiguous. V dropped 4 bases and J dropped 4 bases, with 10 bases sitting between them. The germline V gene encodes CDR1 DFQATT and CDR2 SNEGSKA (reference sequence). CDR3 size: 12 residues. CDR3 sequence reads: CSAIEKTYGYTF. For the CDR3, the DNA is TGCAGTGCTATCGAGAAGACCTATGGCTACACCTTC.

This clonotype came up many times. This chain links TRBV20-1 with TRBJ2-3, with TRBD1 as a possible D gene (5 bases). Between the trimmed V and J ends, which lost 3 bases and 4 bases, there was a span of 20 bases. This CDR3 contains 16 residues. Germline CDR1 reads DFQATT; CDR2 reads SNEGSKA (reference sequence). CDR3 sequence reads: CSARRQGFSGADTQYF. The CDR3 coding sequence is TGCAGTGCTAGGAGGCAGGGATTCAGTGGGGCAGATACGCAGTATTTT.

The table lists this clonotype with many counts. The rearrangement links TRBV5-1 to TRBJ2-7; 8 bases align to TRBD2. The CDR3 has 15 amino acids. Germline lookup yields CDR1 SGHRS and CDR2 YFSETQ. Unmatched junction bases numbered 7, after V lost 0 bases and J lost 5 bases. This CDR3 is CASSLVSGSANEQYF. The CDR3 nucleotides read TGCGCCAGCAGCTTGGTCAGCGGGAGTGCGAACGAGCAGTACTTC.

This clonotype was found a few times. CDR3 coding DNA: TGTGCCAGCAGCCAGGGGGTCTGGGACGAGCAGTACTTC. The encoded protein is CASSQGVWDEQYF. The chain employs TRBV3-1 and TRBJ2-7; D may match TRBD1 or TRBD2 (5 bases each). V lost 3 bases and J 5 bases, leaving 11 bases between the germline ends. This CDR3 has 13 residues. Per germline, CDR1 LGHDT and CDR2 YNNKEL (reference sequence).

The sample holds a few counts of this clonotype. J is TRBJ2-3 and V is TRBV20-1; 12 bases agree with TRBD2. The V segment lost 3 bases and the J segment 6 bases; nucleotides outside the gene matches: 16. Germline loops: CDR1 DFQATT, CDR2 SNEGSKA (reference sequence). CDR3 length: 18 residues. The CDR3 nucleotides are TGCAGTGCTAGGCTCCCACGGCGGACTAGCGGGGAGACGGATACGCAGTATTTT. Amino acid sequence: CSARLPRRTSGETDTQYF.

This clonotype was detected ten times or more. The CDR3 sequence is CSAWSQETQYF. In DNA form, the CDR3 reads TGCAGTGCTTGGTCCCAAGAGACCCAGTACTTC. The V and J genes are TRBV20-1 and TRBJ2-5; D remains unclear. Trimming took 5 bases from V and 1 from J, leaving 5 bases between them. Per the germline V gene, CDR1 is DFQATT and CDR2 is SNEGSKA (reference sequence). The length of the CDR3 is 11 residues.

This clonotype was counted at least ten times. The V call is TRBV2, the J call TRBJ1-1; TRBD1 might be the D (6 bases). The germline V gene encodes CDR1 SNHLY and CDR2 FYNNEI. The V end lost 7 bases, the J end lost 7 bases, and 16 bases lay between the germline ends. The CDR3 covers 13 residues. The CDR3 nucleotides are TGTGCCAGCACTGGGGGCAGCCGTATTGAAGCTTTCTTT. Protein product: CASTGGSRIEAFF.

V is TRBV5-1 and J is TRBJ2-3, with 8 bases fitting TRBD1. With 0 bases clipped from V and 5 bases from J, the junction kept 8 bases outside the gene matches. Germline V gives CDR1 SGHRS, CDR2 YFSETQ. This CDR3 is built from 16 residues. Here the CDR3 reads CASSLGNAGGVDTQYF. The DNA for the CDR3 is TGCGCCAGCAGCTTGGGAAACGCAGGGGGCGTAGATACGCAGTATTTT.

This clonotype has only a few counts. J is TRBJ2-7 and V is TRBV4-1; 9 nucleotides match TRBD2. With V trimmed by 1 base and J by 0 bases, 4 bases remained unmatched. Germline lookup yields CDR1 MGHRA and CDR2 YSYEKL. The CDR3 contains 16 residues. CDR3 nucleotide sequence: TGCGCCAGCAGCCAAGGACTAGCGGCAAGCTCCTACGAGCAGTACTTC. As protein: CASSQGLAASSYEQYF.

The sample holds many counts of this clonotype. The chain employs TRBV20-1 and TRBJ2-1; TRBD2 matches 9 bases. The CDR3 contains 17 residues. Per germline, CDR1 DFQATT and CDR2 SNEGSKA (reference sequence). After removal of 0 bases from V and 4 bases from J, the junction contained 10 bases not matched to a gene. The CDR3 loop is CSAREGPGLASYNEQFF. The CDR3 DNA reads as TGCAGTGCTAGAGAGGGGCCTGGACTAGCGAGTTACAATGAGCAGTTCTTC.

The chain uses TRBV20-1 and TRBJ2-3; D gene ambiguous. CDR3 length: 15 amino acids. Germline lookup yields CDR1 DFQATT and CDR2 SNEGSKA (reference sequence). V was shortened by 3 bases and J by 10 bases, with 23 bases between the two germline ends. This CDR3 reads CSARQPIEWEMAQYF. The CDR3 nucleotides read TGCAGTGCTAGGCAGCCGATAGAGTGGGAAATGGCGCAGTATTTT.

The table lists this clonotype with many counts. The CDR3 DNA sequence: TGCGCCAGCAGCCAACCGACAGGGCGGGATTCACCCCTCCACTTT. Its translation is CASSQPTGRDSPLHF. The chain has TRBV4-1 and TRBJ1-6, with 7 nucleotides matching TRBD1. There are 15 residues in the CDR3. From germline, CDR1 is MGHRA and CDR2 YSYEKL. V shed 2 bases and J 8 bases; nucleotides not matched to a gene: 6.

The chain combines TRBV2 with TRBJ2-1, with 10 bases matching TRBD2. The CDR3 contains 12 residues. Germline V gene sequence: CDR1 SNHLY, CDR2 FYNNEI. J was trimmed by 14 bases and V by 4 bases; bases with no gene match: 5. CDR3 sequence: CASSVFSGRKFF. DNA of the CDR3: TGTGCCAGCAGTGTTTTTAGCGGGAGGAAGTTCTTC. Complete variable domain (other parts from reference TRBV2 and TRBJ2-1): EPEVTQTPSHQVTQMGQEVILRCVPISNHLYFYWYRQILGQKVEFLVSFYNNEISEKSEIFDDQFSVERPDGSNFTLKIRSTKLEDSAMYFCASSVFSGRKFFGPGTRLTVL.

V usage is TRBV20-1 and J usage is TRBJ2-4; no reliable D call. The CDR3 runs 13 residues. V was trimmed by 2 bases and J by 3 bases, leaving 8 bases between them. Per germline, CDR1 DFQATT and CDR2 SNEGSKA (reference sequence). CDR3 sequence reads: CSARHVGKNIQYF. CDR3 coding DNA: TGCAGTGCTAGACACGTCGGCAAAAACATTCAGTACTTC.

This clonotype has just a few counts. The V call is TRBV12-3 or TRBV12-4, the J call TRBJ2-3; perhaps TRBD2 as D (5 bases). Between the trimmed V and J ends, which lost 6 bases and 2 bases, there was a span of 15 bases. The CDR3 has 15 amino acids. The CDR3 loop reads CASSLGLADTDTQYF. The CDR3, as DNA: TGTGCCAGCAGCCTCGGGCTAGCAGACACAGATACGCAGTATTTT.

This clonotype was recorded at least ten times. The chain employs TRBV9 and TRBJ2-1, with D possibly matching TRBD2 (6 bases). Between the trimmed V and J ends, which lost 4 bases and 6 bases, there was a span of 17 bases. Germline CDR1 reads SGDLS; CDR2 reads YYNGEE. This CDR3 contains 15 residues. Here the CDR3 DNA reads TGTGCCAGCAGCTCCGGACTATACCCGGCCAATGAGCAGTTCTTC. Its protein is CASSSGLYPANEQFF.

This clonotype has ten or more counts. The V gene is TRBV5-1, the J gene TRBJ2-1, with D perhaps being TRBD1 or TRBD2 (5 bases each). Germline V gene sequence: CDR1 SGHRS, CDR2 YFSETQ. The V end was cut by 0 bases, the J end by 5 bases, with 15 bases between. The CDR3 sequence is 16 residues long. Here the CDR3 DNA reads TGCGCCAGCAGCTTGGGAATACCGGGACGTAACAATGAGCAGTTCTTC. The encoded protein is CASSLGIPGRNNEQFF.

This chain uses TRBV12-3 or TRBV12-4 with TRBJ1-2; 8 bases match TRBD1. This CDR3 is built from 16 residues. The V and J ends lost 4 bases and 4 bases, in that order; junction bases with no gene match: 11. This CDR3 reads CASSSSSGGLSYGYTF. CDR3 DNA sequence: TGTGCCAGCAGTTCCTCATCAGGGGGCCTTTCCTATGGCTACACCTTC.

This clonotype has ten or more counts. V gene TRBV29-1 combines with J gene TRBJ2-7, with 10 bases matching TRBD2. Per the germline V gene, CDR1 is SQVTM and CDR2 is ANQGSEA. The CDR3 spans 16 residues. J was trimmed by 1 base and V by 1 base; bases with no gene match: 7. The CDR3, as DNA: TGCAGCGTTGAAGCCTCTAGCGGGAGTTATTCCTACGAGCAGTACTTC. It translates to CSVEASSGSYSYEQYF.

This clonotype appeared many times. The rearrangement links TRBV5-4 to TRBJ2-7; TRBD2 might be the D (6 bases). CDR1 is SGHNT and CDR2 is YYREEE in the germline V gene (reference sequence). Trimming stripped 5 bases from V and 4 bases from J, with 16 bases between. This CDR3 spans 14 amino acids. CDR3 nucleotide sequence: TGTGCCAGCAGTACCTCGGGACTGCAATACGAGCAGTACTTC. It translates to CASSTSGLQYEQYF.